This T cell receptor (beta chain) was identified in a study of T cell repertoires in cytomegalovirus infection. Study in general: Matching HLA type, along with CMV infection, was indicated by public TCR beta signatures. Study-wide points: Carriers of CMV plus the relevant HLA were identified by cumulative public TCR beta family frequency. Ex vivo responses were dominated by HLA-C-restricted CMV-specific TCR beta clonotypes.

As regards this clonotype: Its antigen is undetermined.

In TCRdb, the reads were re-called with MiXCR into one record per CDR3 protein. The table has more than 150,000 distinct CDR3 sequences, approximately 19% seen once. Germline values: CDR1 SGHDT, CDR2 YYEEEE. Trimming took off 8 bases at V and 0 bases at J, with 10 bases between the two ends. The CDR3 is 13 amino acids. The sample comprised PBMCs. The chain couples TRBV5-6 to TRBJ2-3; D may be TRBD2 (6 bases). The clonotype comes from a human donor in good health (CMV status not recorded). Some clones in this sample may be carry-over from other donors' samples. The DNA of the CDR3 is TGTGCCAGTAAGGGGACTAGCACAGATACGCAGTATTTT. It translates to CASKGTSTDTQYF. Combining the CDR3 with reference TRBV5-6 and TRBJ2-3 gives the whole variable domain DAGVTQSPTHLIKTRGQQVTLRCSPKSGHDTVSWYQQALGQGPQFIFQYYEEEERQRGNFPDRFSGHQFPNYSSELNVNALLLGDSALYLCASKGTSTDTQYFGPGTRLTVL.